This T cell receptor beta chain originates from a study of cytomegalovirus exposure and HLA in healthy donors. PCR primers comprised 60 Vbeta and 13 Jbeta primers. Method: immunoSEQ multiplex PCR; TCRdb's copy keeps in-frame clones and lacks some. The sample holds about 130,000 clones, roughly 85% seen once. CDR1 and CDR2 from the germline V gene are SGHNT and YENEEA. The CDR3 is 15 amino acids. The V end lost 0 bases, the J end lost 1 base, and 9 bases lay between the germline ends. In its sample, this clone is medium-sized. Distinct nucleotide sequences in the sample also encode this CDR3. The sequencing sample was made of PBMCs. The chain has TRBV11-3 and TRBJ1-1; D might be TRBD1 (5 bases). This sequence was found in a woman aged 40-49 years in good health and CMV-seropositive. The CDR3 spells CASSLDLTGNTEAFF. CDR3 DNA sequence: TGTGCCAGCAGCTTAGATCTCACAGGGAACACTGAAGCTTTCTTT. The full variable domain, its missing parts supplied by reference TRBV11-3 and TRBJ1-1, is EAGVVQSPRYKIIEKKQPVAFWCNPISGHNTLYWYLQNLGQGPELLIRYENEEAVDDSQLPKDRFSAERLKGVDSTLKIQPAELGDSAVYLCASSLDLTGNTEAFFGQGTRLTVV.